This TCR beta chain was sequenced during a study of blood T cells in healthy people across ages. Using a J-beta primer mix together with a sample-barcoded 5' primer, a second PCR was run for roughly 7 to 12 cycles. TCRdb used MiXCR to reprocess the 5' RACE reads, holding one entry per CDR3 protein. The repertoire has 1.5 million or so distinct CDR3 sequences, about 42% of them found once; the top ten carry about 3.8%. Looked up from germline, CDR1 is SGHRS and CDR2 is YFSETQ. V was trimmed by 4 bases and J by 4 bases, leaving 13 bases between them. This CDR3 is 14 amino acids long. This clonotype originated in a woman under 30 in good health. The sample comprised blood. The rearrangement uses TRBV5-1 and TRBJ2-3; D is uncertain. The CDR3 bases are TGCGCCAGCAGCCCACAGCGTCTAGCAGATACGCAGTATTTT. It yields the protein CASSPQRLADTQYF. The whole variable domain, remainder taken from reference TRBV5-1 and TRBJ2-3, is KAGVTQTPRYLIKTRGQQVTLSCSPISGHRSVSWYQQTPGQGLQFLFEYFSETQRNKGNFPGRFSGRQFSNSRSEMNVSTLELGDSALYLCASSPQRLADTQYFGPGTRLTVL.